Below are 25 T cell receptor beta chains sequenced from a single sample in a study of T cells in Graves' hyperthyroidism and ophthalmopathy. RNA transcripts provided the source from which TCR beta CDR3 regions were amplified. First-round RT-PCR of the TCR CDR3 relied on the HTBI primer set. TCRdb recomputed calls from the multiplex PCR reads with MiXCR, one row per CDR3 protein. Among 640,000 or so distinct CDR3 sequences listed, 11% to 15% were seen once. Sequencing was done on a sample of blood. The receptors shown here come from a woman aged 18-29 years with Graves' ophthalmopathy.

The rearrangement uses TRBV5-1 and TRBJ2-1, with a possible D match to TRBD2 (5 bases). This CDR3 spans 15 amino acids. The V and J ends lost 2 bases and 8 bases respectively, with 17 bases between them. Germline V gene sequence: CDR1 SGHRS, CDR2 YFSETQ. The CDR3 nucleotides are TGCGCCAGCAGCTTCCTGACTATCGGCCATTATGAGCAGTTCTTC. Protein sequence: CASSFLTIGHYEQFF. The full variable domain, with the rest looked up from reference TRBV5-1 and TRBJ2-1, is KAGVTQTPRYLIKTRGQQVTLSCSPISGHRSVSWYQQTPGQGLQFLFEYFSETQRNKGNFPGRFSGRQFSNSRSEMNVSTLELGDSALYLCASSFLTIGHYEQFFGPGTRLTVL.

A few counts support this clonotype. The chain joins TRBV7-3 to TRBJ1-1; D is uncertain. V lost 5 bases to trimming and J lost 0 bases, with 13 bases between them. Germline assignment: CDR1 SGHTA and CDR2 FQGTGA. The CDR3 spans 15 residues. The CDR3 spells CASSLSPGMNTEAFF. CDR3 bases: TGTGCCAGCAGCCTATCACCAGGTATGAACACTGAAGCTTTCTTT.

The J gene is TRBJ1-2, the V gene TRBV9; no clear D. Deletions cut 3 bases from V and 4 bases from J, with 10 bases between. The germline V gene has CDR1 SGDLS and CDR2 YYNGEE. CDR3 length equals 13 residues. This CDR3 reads CASSEGMGYGYTF. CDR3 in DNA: TGTGCCAGCAGCGAGGGTATGGGCTATGGCTACACCTTC.

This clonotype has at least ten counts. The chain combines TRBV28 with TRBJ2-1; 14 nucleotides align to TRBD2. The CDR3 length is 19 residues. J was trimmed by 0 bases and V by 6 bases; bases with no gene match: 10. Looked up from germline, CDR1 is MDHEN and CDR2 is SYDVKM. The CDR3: CASRLPRLAGGSSYNEQFF. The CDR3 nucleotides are TGTGCCAGCAGACTGCCTCGACTAGCGGGAGGGAGCTCCTACAATGAGCAGTTCTTC. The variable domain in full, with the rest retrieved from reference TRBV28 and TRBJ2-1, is DVKVTQSSRYLVKRTGEKVFLECVQDMDHENMFWYRQDPGLGLRLIYFSYDVKMKEKGDIPEGYSVSREKKERFSLILESASTNQTSMYLCASRLPRLAGGSSYNEQFFGPGTRLTVL.

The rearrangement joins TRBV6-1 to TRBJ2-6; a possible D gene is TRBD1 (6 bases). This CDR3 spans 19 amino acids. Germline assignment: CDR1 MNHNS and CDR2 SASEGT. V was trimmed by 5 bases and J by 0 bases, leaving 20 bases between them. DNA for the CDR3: TGTGCCAGCAGTTCATCCAGGGGAAACTCTCTCTCTGGGGCCAACGTCCTGACTTTC. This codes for CASSSSRGNSLSGANVLTF.

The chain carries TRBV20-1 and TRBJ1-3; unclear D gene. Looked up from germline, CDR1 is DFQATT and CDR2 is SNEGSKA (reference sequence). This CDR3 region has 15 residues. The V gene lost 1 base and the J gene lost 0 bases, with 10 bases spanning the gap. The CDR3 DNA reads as TGCAGTGCTAGAGTGGGCCCACTCTCTGGAAACACCATATATTTT. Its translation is CSARVGPLSGNTIYF.

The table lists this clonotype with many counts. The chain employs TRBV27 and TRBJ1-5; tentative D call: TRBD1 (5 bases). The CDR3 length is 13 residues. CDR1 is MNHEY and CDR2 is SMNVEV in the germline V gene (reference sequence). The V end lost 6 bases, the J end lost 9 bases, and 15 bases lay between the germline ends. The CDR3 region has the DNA TGTGCCAGCAGGCGACAGCCCTCGTCGCCCCAGCATTTT. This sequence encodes CASRRQPSSPQHF.

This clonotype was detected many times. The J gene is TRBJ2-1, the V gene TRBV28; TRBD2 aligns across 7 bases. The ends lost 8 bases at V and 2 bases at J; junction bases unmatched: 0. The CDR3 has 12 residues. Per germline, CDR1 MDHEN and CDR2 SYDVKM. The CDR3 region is CASGLAYNEQFF. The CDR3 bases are TGTGCCAGCGGACTAGCCTACAATGAGCAGTTCTTC.

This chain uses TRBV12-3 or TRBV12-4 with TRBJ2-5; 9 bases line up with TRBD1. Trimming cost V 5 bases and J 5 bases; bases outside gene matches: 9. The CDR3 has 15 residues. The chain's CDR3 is CASSDYGTGWETQYF. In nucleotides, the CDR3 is TGTGCCAGCAGTGACTACGGGACAGGGTGGGAGACCCAGTACTTC.

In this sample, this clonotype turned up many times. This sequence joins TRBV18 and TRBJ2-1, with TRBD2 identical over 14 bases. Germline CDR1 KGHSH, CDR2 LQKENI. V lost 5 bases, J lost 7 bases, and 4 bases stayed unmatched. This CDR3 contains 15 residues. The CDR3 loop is CASSTTSGRGNEQFF. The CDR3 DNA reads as TGTGCCAGCTCAACGACTAGCGGGAGGGGTAATGAGCAGTTCTTC.

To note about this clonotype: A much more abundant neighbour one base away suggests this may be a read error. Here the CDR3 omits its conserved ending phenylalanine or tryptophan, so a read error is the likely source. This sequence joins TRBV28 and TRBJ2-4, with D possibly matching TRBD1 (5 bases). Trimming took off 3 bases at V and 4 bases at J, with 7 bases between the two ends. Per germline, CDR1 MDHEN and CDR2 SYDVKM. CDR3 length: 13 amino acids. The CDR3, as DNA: TGTGCCAGCAGTTTGACAGTTAAAAACATTCAGTACTTA. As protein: CASSLTVKNIQYL.

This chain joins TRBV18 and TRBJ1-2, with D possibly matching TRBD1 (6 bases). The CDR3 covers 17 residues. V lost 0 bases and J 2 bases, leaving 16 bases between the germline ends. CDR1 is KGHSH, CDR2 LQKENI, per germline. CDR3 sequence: CASSPPGFERGNYGYTF. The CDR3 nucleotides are TGTGCCAGCTCACCACCGGGGTTCGAGAGGGGGAACTATGGCTACACCTTC.

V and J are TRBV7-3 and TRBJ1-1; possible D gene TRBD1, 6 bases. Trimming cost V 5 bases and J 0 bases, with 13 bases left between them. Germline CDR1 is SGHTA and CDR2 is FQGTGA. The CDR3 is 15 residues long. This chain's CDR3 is CASSITGQLNTEAFF. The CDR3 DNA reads TGTGCCAGCAGCATCACCGGACAGTTGAACACTGAAGCTTTCTTT.

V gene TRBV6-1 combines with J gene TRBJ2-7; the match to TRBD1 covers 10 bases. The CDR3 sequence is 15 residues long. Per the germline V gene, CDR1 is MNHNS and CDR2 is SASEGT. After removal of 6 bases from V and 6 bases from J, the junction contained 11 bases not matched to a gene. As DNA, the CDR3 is TGTGCCAGCAGGCTTTCGGGACAGGGGCTCAGCGAGCAGTACTTC. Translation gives CASRLSGQGLSEQYF.

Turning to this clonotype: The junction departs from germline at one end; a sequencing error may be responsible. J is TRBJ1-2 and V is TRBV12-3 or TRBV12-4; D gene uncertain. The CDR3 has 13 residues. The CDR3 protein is CTSSFSEDYGYTF. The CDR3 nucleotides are TGTACCAGCAGTTTTTCTGAGGACTATGGCTACACCTTC.

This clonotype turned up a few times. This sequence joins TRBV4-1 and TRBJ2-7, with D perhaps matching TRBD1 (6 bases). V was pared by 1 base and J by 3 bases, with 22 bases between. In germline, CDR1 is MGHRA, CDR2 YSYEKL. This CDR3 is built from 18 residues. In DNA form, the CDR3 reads TGCGCCAGCAGCCAAGGAAATCTATATCAGGGGAAAGACTACGAGCAGTACTTC. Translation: CASSQGNLYQGKDYEQYF.

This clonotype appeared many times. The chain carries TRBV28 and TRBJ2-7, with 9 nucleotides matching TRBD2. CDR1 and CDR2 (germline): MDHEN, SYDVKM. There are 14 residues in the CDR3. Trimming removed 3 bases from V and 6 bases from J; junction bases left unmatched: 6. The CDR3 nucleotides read TGTGCCAGCAGTTTTTTTTCTAGCGGGATCGAGCAGTACTTC. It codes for CASSFFSSGIEQYF.

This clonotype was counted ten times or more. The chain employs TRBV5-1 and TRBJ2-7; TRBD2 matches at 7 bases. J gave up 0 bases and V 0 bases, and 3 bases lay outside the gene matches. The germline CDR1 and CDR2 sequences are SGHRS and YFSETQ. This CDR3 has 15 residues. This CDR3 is CASSLEGTTSYEQYF. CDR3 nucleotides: TGCGCCAGCAGCTTGGAAGGGACTACCTCCTACGAGCAGTACTTC.

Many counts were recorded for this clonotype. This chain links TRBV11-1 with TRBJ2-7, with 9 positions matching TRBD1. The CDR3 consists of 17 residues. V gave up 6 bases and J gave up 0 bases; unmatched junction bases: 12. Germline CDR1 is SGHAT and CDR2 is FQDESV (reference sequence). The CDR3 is CASRSNQWDRVSYEQYF. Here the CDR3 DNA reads TGTGCCAGCAGATCAAATCAATGGGACAGGGTCTCCTACGAGCAGTACTTC.

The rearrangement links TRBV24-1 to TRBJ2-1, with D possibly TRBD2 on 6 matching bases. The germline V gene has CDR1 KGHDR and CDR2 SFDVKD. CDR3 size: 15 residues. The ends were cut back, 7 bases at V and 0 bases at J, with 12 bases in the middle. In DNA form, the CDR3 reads TGTGCCACCAGCGGTAGCGGAAGCTCCTACAATGAGCAGTTCTTC. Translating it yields CATSGSGSSYNEQFF.

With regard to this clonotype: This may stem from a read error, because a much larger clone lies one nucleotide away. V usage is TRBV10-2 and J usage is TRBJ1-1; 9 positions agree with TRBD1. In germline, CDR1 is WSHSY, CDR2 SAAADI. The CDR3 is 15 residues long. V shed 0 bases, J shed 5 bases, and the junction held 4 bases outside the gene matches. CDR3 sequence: CASSESQGAVTEAFF. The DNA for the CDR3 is TGCGCCAGCAGTGAGTCACAGGGGGCGGTAACTGAAGCTTTCTTT.

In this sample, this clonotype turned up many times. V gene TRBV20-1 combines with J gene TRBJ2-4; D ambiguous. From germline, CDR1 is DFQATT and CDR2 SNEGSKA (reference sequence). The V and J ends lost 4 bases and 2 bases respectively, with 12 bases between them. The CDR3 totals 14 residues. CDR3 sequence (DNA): TGCAGTGCTATAGGTGTGGGCACCAAAAACATTCAGTACTTC. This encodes CSAIGVGTKNIQYF.

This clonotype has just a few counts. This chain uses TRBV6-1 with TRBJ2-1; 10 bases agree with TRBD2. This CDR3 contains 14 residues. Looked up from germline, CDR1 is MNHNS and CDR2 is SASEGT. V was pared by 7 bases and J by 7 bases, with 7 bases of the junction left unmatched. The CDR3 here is CASTWASGRNEQFF. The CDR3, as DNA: TGTGCCAGCACTTGGGCTAGCGGGAGAAATGAGCAGTTCTTC.

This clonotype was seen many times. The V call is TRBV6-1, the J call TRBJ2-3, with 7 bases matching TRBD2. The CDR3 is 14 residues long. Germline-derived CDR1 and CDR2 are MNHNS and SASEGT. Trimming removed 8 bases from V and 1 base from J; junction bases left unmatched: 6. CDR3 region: CASVSAGGTDTQYF. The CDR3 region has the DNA TGTGCCAGCGTCTCTGCGGGAGGCACAGATACGCAGTATTTT.

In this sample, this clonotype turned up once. The CDR3 is CASRENRVGNSPLHF. As DNA, the CDR3 is TGTGCCAGTAGAGAAAACAGGGTCGGTAATTCACCCCTCCACTTT. This chain links TRBV6-1 with TRBJ1-6, with D tentatively TRBD1 (6 bases). The CDR3 length is 15 residues. Germline CDR1 and CDR2: MNHNS and SASEGT. The V gene lost 9 bases and the J gene lost 6 bases, with 18 bases spanning the gap.